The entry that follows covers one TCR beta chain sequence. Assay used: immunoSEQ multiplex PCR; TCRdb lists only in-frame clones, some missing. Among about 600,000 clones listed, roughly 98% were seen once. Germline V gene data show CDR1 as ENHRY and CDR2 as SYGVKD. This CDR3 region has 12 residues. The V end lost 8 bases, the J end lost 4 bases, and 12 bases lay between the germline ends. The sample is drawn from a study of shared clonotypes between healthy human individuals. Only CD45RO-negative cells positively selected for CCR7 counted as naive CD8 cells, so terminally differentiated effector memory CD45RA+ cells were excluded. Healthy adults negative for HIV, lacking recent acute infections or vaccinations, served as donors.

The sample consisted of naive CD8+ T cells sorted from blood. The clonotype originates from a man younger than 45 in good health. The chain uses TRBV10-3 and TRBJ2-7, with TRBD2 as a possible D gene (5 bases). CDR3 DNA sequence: TGTGCCATCGGCCCGGGGATTTACGAGCAGTACTTC. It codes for CAIGPGIYEQYF.